Below are 15 T cell receptor beta chains sequenced from a single sample in a study of blood T cell repertoires in COVID-19. Sequencing used immunoSEQ multiplex PCR; TCRdb keeps in-frame clones, though not all of them. The sample has 100,000 to 150,000 clones; approximately 88% are singletons. What was sequenced was peripheral blood. These TCRs come from a man aged 60 to 75 with acute or convalescent COVID-19.

J is TRBJ2-1 and V is TRBV9, with D possibly TRBD1 on 7 matching bases. The CDR3 sequence is 15 residues long. V was trimmed by 2 bases and J by 4 bases, leaving 13 bases between them. CDR1 SGDLS and CDR2 YYNGEE come from the germline V gene. The CDR3 nucleotides read TGTGCCAGCAGCGTCGACGGGGGACAGTACAATGAGCAGTTCTTC. As protein: CASSVDGGQYNEQFF.

This clone came up once. This rearrangement joins TRBV29-1 to TRBJ2-1; TRBD2 matches at 8 bases. This CDR3 comprises 15 residues. Per germline, CDR1 SQVTM and CDR2 ANQGSEA. With V trimmed by 2 bases and J by 5 bases, 8 bases remained unmatched. CDR3 DNA: TGCAGCGTTGAAATGGCAACGGGAGGGGACAATGAGCAGTTCTTC. Translated: CSVEMATGGDNEQFF.

This clone was seen just once. The V gene is TRBV20-1, the J gene TRBJ2-7, with a possible D match to TRBD1 (5 bases). V shed 1 base and J shed 6 bases, with 7 bases lying between them. The CDR3 has 11 residues. Germline CDR1 reads DFQATT; CDR2 reads SNEGSKA (reference sequence). The CDR3 nucleotides are TGCAGTGCTAGAGGAAGGGGCGAGCAGTACTTC. Translating it yields CSARGRGEQYF.

The V call is TRBV9, the J call TRBJ2-5, with TRBD2 identical over 11 bases. Germline-derived CDR1 and CDR2 are SGDLS and YYNGEE. Unmatched junction bases numbered 4, after V lost 4 bases and J lost 5 bases. This CDR3 region has 14 residues. DNA of the CDR3: TGTGCCAGCAGCATTAGCGGGGGGGTTGAGACCCAGTACTTC. Protein: CASSISGGVETQYF.

V is TRBV20-1 and J is TRBJ2-5, with D perhaps matching TRBD1 (6 bases). CDR1 is DFQATT and CDR2 is SNEGSKA in the germline V gene (reference sequence). The V end lost 3 bases, the J end lost 1 base, and 15 bases lay between the germline ends. This CDR3 comprises 15 residues. CDR3 sequence: CSASLGASVQETQYF. For the CDR3, the DNA is TGCAGTGCTAGTTTGGGGGCCTCGGTCCAAGAGACCCAGTACTTC.

The J gene is TRBJ2-5, the V gene TRBV12-5, with 14 bases identical to TRBD2. The V segment lost 6 bases and the J segment 2 bases; nucleotides outside the gene matches: 8. Germline CDR1 and CDR2: LGHNT and FRNRAP. The CDR3 totals 17 residues. CDR3 coding DNA: TGTGCTAGTGGCCCCGGACTAGCGGGAGGTACACAAGAGACCCAGTACTTC. Amino acids: CASGPGLAGGTQETQYF.

V gene TRBV9 combines with J gene TRBJ2-2, with TRBD2 identical over 12 bases. The CDR3 extends over 16 amino acids. With V trimmed by 3 bases and J by 4 bases, 4 bases remained unmatched. Germline V lookup: CDR1 SGDLS, CDR2 YYNGEE. The CDR3 sequence is CASSEGLAGRTGELFF. The CDR3, as DNA: TGTGCCAGCAGCGAAGGACTAGCGGGACGCACCGGGGAGCTGTTTTTT.

The chain employs TRBV21-1 and TRBJ1-1; the table's D call, TRBD1, has no DNA check behind it. TRBV21-1 represents a pseudogene. The CDR3 contains 11 residues. CDR3 in DNA: TGTGCCACAGGGTTGAACACTGAAGCTTTCTTT. Translation gives CATGLNTEAFF.

This clone appeared once. The chain carries TRBV19 and TRBJ2-3; D might be TRBD2 (6 bases). The germline gives CDR1 LNHDA, CDR2 SQIVND (reference sequence). Trimming removed 0 bases from V and 3 bases from J, with 10 bases in between. CDR3 length: 15 amino acids. CDR3 in amino acids: CASSIDSRGTDTQYF. For the CDR3, the DNA is TGTGCCAGTAGTATAGATTCGCGGGGTACAGATACGCAGTATTTT.

This clone was seen a single time. The genes are TRBV28 and TRBJ1-2; D unclear. This CDR3 is built from 14 residues. Between the trimmed V and J ends, which lost 2 bases and 3 bases, there was a span of 10 bases. Germline CDR1 reads MDHEN; CDR2 reads SYDVKM. CDR3 sequence: CASSLTLGDYGYTF. CDR3 nucleotides: TGTGCCAGCAGTTTAACCCTCGGTGACTATGGCTACACCTTC.

CDR3 amino acids: CASSRDRYGYTF. CDR3 coding DNA: TGTGCCAGCAGTCGTGACAGATATGGCTACACCTTC. The V call is TRBV2, the J call TRBJ1-2; D perhaps matches TRBD1 (5 bases). V lost 5 bases and J 5 bases, leaving 9 bases between the germline ends. The CDR3 is made up of 12 amino acids. Germline values: CDR1 SNHLY, CDR2 FYNNEI.

This chain uses TRBV18 with TRBJ2-3, with 11 bases lining up with TRBD1. CDR3 length equals 16 residues. In germline, CDR1 is KGHSH, CDR2 LQKENI. The ends lost 5 bases at V and 0 bases at J; junction bases unmatched: 4. CDR3 sequence reads: CASSIGQGASTDTQYF. For the CDR3, the DNA is TGTGCCAGCTCAATCGGACAGGGGGCTAGCACAGATACGCAGTATTTT.

The J gene is TRBJ2-2, the V gene TRBV29-1; D may be TRBD1 (6 bases). The CDR3 consists of 15 residues. The V end was cut by 0 bases, the J end by 4 bases, with 12 bases between. Germline V gene lookup returns CDR1 SQVTM and CDR2 ANQGSEA. Here the CDR3 DNA reads TGCAGCGTTGAAGAACGGGGCAGGGGCACCGGGGAGCTGTTTTTT. Encoded protein: CSVEERGRGTGELFF.

This chain connects TRBV5-6 to TRBJ1-2, with a weak D call TRBD1 (5 bases). The V gene lost 0 bases and the J gene lost 6 bases, with 12 bases spanning the gap. The CDR3 has 14 amino acids. Germline CDR1 is SGHDT and CDR2 is YYEEEE. The CDR3 DNA follows: TGTGCCAGCAGCTTGGAGCGGGGGATCCATGGCTACACCTTC. It yields the protein CASSLERGIHGYTF.

This clone was seen a single time. The CDR3 coding sequence is TGCAGCGTTGAAGAAATAGGGGGTTATGGCTACACCTTC. The encoded protein is CSVEEIGGYGYTF. The V gene is TRBV29-1, the J gene TRBJ1-2; maybe TRBD1 (6 bases). The CDR3 spans 13 residues. Trimming pared 0 bases from V and 5 bases from J, leaving 10 bases between. From germline, CDR1 is SQVTM and CDR2 ANQGSEA.